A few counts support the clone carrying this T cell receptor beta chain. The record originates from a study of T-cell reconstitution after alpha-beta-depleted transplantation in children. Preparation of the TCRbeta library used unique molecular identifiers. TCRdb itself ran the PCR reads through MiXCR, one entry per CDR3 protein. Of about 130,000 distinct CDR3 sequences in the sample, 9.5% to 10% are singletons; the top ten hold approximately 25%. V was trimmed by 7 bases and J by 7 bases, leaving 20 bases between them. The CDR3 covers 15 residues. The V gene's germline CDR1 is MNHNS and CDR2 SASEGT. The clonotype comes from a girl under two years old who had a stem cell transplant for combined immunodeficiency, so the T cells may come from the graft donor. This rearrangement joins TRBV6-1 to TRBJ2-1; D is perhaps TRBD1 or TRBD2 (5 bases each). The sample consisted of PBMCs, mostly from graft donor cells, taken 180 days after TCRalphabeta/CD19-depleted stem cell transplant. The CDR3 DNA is TGTGCCAGCACCCTTCGGGGCAGGGACGGGAATGAGCAGTTCTTC. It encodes CASTLRGRDGNEQFF.